What follows are 12 T cell receptor beta chains derived from one specimen sequenced in a study of spatial heterogeneity in lung cancer. Their cognate antigens are unknown. Findings of the study overall: Counts of expanded intratumoral alpha and beta TCRs tracked tumor mutation counts.

TCRdb itself ran the 5' RACE reads through MiXCR, one entry per CDR3 protein. This sample has roughly 15,000 distinct CDR3 sequences; approximately 4.5% occur once, and the top ten carry about 18%. Sample time point: sample taken at primary tumor resection. Source: lung tumor tissue, taken at surgery. These receptors came from a female donor with early-stage non-small cell lung cancer.

This clonotype was observed at least ten times. The chain couples TRBV7-6 to TRBJ2-3, with D hard to call. The CDR3 has 12 residues. Trimming shortened V by 1 base and J by 8 bases, and 7 bases separated the two germline ends. From germline, CDR1 is SGHVS and CDR2 FNYEAQ. This chain's CDR3 is CASSLGGRTQYF. The DNA of the CDR3 is TGTGCCAGCAGCTTAGGTGGGCGTACGCAGTATTTT.

This clonotype was observed at least ten times. The chain recombines TRBV5-8 with TRBJ2-7, with unresolved D. The germline gives CDR1 SGHTS, CDR2 YDEGEE. The CDR3 spans 13 residues. The V end lost 0 bases, the J end lost 3 bases, and 7 bases lay between the germline ends. The CDR3 sequence: CASSLGRRYEQYF. As DNA, the CDR3 is TGTGCCAGCAGCTTGGGACGGCGCTACGAGCAGTACTTC.

The table lists this clonotype with many counts. The chain joins TRBV4-2 to TRBJ2-5; TRBD2 agrees at 8 bases. CDR1 is LGHNA and CDR2 is YNFKEQ in the germline V gene. There are 16 residues in the CDR3. Trimming cost V 1 base and J 2 bases; bases outside gene matches: 6. This CDR3 is CASSQASGSTQETQYF. Written as DNA, the CDR3 is TGTGCCAGCAGCCAAGCTAGCGGGTCGACACAAGAGACCCAGTACTTC.

This clonotype was recorded at least ten times. The genes are TRBV7-9 and TRBJ2-7, with 11 bases that match TRBD2. Germline V gene data show CDR1 as SEHNR and CDR2 as FQNEAQ (reference sequence). With V trimmed by 4 bases and J by 2 bases, 13 bases remained unmatched. CDR3 size: 18 residues. The CDR3 DNA follows: TGTGCCAGCAGCTCAACGTTGTTGACTAGCGGGGATACCTACGAGCAGTACTTC. Its translation: CASSSTLLTSGDTYEQYF. Variable domain in full (rest from reference TRBV7-9 and TRBJ2-7): DTGVSQNPRHKITKRGQNVTFRCDPISEHNRLYWYRQTLGQGPEFLTYFQNEAQLEKSRLLSDRFSAERPKGSFSTLEIQRTEQGDSAMYLCASSSTLLTSGDTYEQYFGPGTRLTVT.

This clonotype was seen ten or more times. This sequence joins TRBV4-3 and TRBJ1-1; 7 nucleotides match TRBD1. This CDR3 spans 16 amino acids. The junction had 12 bases not matched to a gene; V was cut back by 3 bases and J by 5 bases. The germline CDR1 and CDR2 sequences are LGHNA and YSLEER. The CDR3 sequence: CASSQRTGVGSTEAFF. The CDR3 coding sequence is TGCGCCAGCAGCCAGAGAACAGGGGTCGGTTCGACTGAAGCTTTCTTT.

This clonotype was detected ten times or more. The genes are TRBV7-2 and TRBJ2-2; D gene ambiguous. Germline V gene lookup returns CDR1 SGHTA and CDR2 FQGNSA. V shed 3 bases and J shed 3 bases, with 8 bases lying between them. The CDR3 sequence is 14 residues long. CDR3 sequence (DNA): TGTGCCAGCAGCTTTGCTAGGGACACCGGGGAGCTGTTTTTT. Encoded protein: CASSFARDTGELFF.

This clonotype was found many times. The gene calls are TRBV5-1 and TRBJ2-3; the D is unclear. V lost 4 bases and J lost 0, with 12 bases in between. Germline V gene lookup returns CDR1 SGHRS and CDR2 YFSETQ. The length of the CDR3 is 15 residues. The CDR3 bases are TGCGCCAGCAGCCAGGACCCCACTAGCACAGATACGCAGTATTTT. It codes for CASSQDPTSTDTQYF.

This chain connects TRBV4-1 to TRBJ2-7; TRBD2 is a possible D gene (5 bases). Germline V gene sequence: CDR1 MGHRA, CDR2 YSYEKL. V was pared by 0 bases and J by 6 bases, with 12 bases between. The CDR3 runs 14 residues. CDR3 DNA: TGCGCCAGCAGCCAAGACAGCGGCACCCTCGAGCAGTACTTC. Translation gives CASSQDSGTLEQYF.

This clonotype was counted ten times or more. This sequence joins TRBV6-1 and TRBJ1-1; 9 bases line up with TRBD1. Losses at the gene ends were 8 bases for V and 5 bases for J; bases not matched to a gene: 3. From germline, CDR1 is MNHNS and CDR2 SASEGT. CDR3 length: 12 amino acids. The CDR3 region has the DNA TGTGCCAGCTTGACAGGGGGTACTGAAGCTTTCTTT. This sequence encodes CASLTGGTEAFF.

This clonotype was counted ten times or more. The V call is TRBV3-1, the J call TRBJ1-4; D is uncertain. Between the trimmed V and J ends, which lost 6 bases and 3 bases, there was a span of 14 bases. The CDR3 loop spans 15 amino acids. Germline V CDR1 and CDR2: LGHDT, YNNKEL (reference sequence). The CDR3 here is CASSPMQAPNEKLFF. CDR3 sequence (DNA): TGTGCCAGCAGTCCTATGCAAGCCCCTAATGAAAAACTGTTTTTT.

This clonotype occurred a few times. V and J are TRBV7-6 and TRBJ2-7; possibly TRBD2 for D (6 bases). Germline V gives CDR1 SGHVS, CDR2 FNYEAQ. This CDR3 is 17 amino acids long. Trimming pared 0 bases from V and 1 base from J, leaving 16 bases between. The CDR3 is CASSLAQGGVESYEQYF. The CDR3 coding sequence is TGTGCCAGCAGCTTAGCGCAAGGAGGGGTTGAGTCCTACGAGCAGTACTTC.

At least ten counts were recorded for this clonotype. This CDR3 is CASSQDRQRGIQETQYF. For the CDR3, the DNA is TGTGCCAGCAGCCAAGATCGTCAGCGGGGTATTCAAGAGACCCAGTACTTC. The chain uses TRBV4-2 and TRBJ2-5; 7 nucleotides match TRBD2. This CDR3 has 17 amino acids. Germline V gene lookup returns CDR1 LGHNA and CDR2 YNFKEQ. V lost 0 bases and J lost 2; bases outside the gene matches: 9.